This T cell receptor (beta chain) appears in the sequencing data of a study of blood T cell repertoires in COVID-19. Study in general: The study drew acute and convalescent COVID-19 samples from the United States, Italy and Spain. Sample material is recorded as cDNA or gDNA derived from T cells, B-cell-depleted T cells, or PBMCs.

This CDR3 spans 14 amino acids. CDR1 and CDR2 (germline): SGHTA, FQGTGA. Germline trimming cut 5 bases from V and 6 bases from J; bases unmatched to any gene: 3. Original processing notes: Estimation of nucleated cell counts relied on the amplification of reference gene primers. Data came from immunoSEQ multiplex PCR; TCRdb stores just in-frame clones and leaves some out. V and J calls plus clone size are reproduced from that table; the DNA served to infer D and trimming. Among 140,000 to 150,000 clones, approximately 91% were seen once, and the ten largest hold approximately 2.5%. This clonotype was obtained from a human donor in a cohort sampled during active COVID-19. The genes are TRBV7-3 and TRBJ2-1; 11 bases agree with TRBD2. The material sequenced was peripheral blood. The CDR3 DNA follows: TGTGCCAGCAGCCCTAGCGGGGGGTTCAATGAGCAGTTCTTC. It codes for CASSPSGGFNEQFF.